This TCR beta chain was sequenced for a study of radiotherapy plus CTLA-4 blockade in lung cancer. As for the study in general: There were objective responses in 18% of patients, and around 32% had disease control.

TCRdb's table, derived via immunoSEQ multiplex PCR, lists solely in-frame clones and lacks some. The sample lists roughly 62,000 clones, 60% to 80% occurring once. CDR3 size: 15 residues. Trimming took off 5 bases at V and 0 bases at J, with 13 bases between the two ends. Germline loops: CDR1 MNHEY, CDR2 SVGAGI. Study-wide points: Radiotherapy plus ipilimumab was followed by expansion in blood of tumor-derived TCR clones. According to reports, early shifts in blood T cell clones, alongside interferon-beta, forecast response most accurately.

Points on this clone: Its antigen is unknown.

This rearrangement joins TRBV6-5 to TRBJ1-2; a weak D match, TRBD1 (5 bases). The sample was peripheral blood, taken from a patient treated with radiotherapy plus ipilimumab. This clonotype originated in a human donor with non-small cell lung cancer who had a complete response to radiotherapy plus ipilimumab. CDR3 protein: CASSADSLTNYGYTF. The CDR3, as DNA: TGTGCCAGCAGTGCTGACAGCCTCACTAACTATGGCTACACCTTC.